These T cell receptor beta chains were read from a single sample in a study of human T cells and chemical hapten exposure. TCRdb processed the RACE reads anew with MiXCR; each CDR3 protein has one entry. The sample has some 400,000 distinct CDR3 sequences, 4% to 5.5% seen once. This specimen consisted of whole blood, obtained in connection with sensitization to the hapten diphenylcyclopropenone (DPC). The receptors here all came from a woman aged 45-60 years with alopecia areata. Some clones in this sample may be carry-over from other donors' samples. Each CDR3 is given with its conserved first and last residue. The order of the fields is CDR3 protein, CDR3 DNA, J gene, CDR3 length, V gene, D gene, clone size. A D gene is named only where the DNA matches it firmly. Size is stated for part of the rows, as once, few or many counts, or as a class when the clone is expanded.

CDR3aa: CSARGLATISYEQYF; CDR3nt: TGCAGTGCTAGGGGACTAGCGACAATCTCCTACGAGCAGTACTTC; j_gene: TRBJ2-7; len: 15; v_gene: TRBV20-1; d_gene: TRBD2; abundance: many
CDR3aa: CASSYSILGSTNEQFF; CDR3nt: TGTGCCAGCAGTTACTCGATCTTGGGCTCCACAAATGAGCAGTTCTTC; j_gene: TRBJ2-1; len: 16; v_gene: TRBV6-5; d_gene: .; abundance: many
CDR3aa: CASSSSYGHINEKLFF; CDR3nt: TGTGCCAGCAGCTCGTCCTACGGACACATTAATGAAAAACTGTTTTTT; j_gene: TRBJ1-4; len: 16; v_gene: TRBV7-8; d_gene: .; abundance: .
CDR3aa: CASGRQGSSNQPQHF; CDR3nt: TGTGCCAGCGGGCGACAGGGCTCGAGCAATCAGCCCCAGCATTTT; j_gene: TRBJ1-5; len: 15; v_gene: TRBV27; d_gene: TRBD1; abundance: many
CDR3aa: CASSVGLASTDTQYF; CDR3nt: TGTGCCAGCAGCGTAGGACTAGCGAGCACAGATACGCAGTATTTT; j_gene: TRBJ2-3; len: 15; v_gene: TRBV9; d_gene: TRBD2; abundance: many
CDR3aa: CASSFRDSYNTEAFF; CDR3nt: TGCGCCAGCAGCTTCCGGGACAGCTATAACACTGAAGCTTTCTTT; j_gene: TRBJ1-1; len: 15; v_gene: TRBV5-1; d_gene: TRBD1; abundance: .
CDR3aa: CASSARRANSPLHF; CDR3nt: TGTGCCAGCAGCGCACGCAGGGCAAATTCACCCCTCCACTTT; j_gene: TRBJ1-6; len: 14; v_gene: TRBV12-3/TRBV12-4; d_gene: .; abundance: .
CDR3aa: CASSPKQGQRETQYF; CDR3nt: TGTGCCAGCAGCCCCAAACAGGGTCAGAGGGAGACCCAGTACTTC; j_gene: TRBJ2-5; len: 15; v_gene: TRBV7-8; d_gene: .; abundance: many
CDR3aa: CASRITTGEGYTF; CDR3nt: TGTGCCAGCAGGATTACGACAGGGGAGGGCTACACCTTC; j_gene: TRBJ1-2; len: 13; v_gene: TRBV2; d_gene: TRBD1; abundance: many
CDR3aa: CASSLASGGSGTGELFF; CDR3nt: TGTGCCAGCAGCTTAGCGTCGGGGGGGTCTGGCACCGGGGAGCTGTTTTTT; j_gene: TRBJ2-2; len: 17; v_gene: TRBV7-8; d_gene: TRBD2; abundance: .
CDR3aa: CAISELRNEQFF; CDR3nt: TGTGCCATCAGTGAGTTGAGGAATGAGCAGTTCTTC; j_gene: TRBJ2-1; len: 12; v_gene: TRBV10-3; d_gene: .; abundance: few
CDR3aa: CASSFKTTNEKLFF; CDR3nt: TGTGCCAGCAGCTTTAAGACAACTAATGAAAAACTGTTTTTT; j_gene: TRBJ1-4; len: 14; v_gene: TRBV7-9; d_gene: .; abundance: few
CDR3aa: CSARLAGGPSKTQYF; CDR3nt: TGCAGTGCTAGACTAGCGGGAGGGCCATCAAAGACCCAGTACTTC; j_gene: TRBJ2-5; len: 15; v_gene: TRBV20-1; d_gene: TRBD2; abundance: many
CDR3aa: CASSPRTANTEAFF; CDR3nt: TGTGCCAGCTCCCCGAGGACAGCGAACACTGAAGCTTTCTTT; j_gene: TRBJ1-1; len: 14; v_gene: TRBV5-4; d_gene: .; abundance: many
CDR3aa: CASSLSRYYTF; CDR3nt: TGTGCCAGCAGCTTAAGTCGATACTACACCTTC; j_gene: TRBJ1-2; len: 11; v_gene: TRBV7-2; d_gene: .; abundance: many
CDR3aa: CASSARDRGPYEQYF; CDR3nt: TGTGCCAGCAGCGCGCGGGACAGGGGGCCCTACGAGCAGTACTTC; j_gene: TRBJ2-7; len: 15; v_gene: TRBV4-2; d_gene: TRBD1; abundance: few
CDR3aa: CASSLRRQGPEANYGYTF; CDR3nt: TGTGCCAGCAGTCTCCGGCGGCAGGGGCCTGAGGCTAACTATGGCTACACCTTC; j_gene: TRBJ1-2; len: 18; v_gene: TRBV6-6; d_gene: .; abundance: .
CDR3aa: CASSLFYRATEAFF; CDR3nt: TGTGCCAGCAGTTTATTCTACAGGGCCACTGAAGCTTTCTTT; j_gene: TRBJ1-1; len: 14; v_gene: TRBV28; d_gene: .; abundance: few
CDR3aa: CAWTRRRGGSTDTQYF; CDR3nt: TGTGCCTGGACCCGAAGAAGGGGAGGTAGCACAGATACGCAGTATTTT; j_gene: TRBJ2-3; len: 16; v_gene: TRBV30; d_gene: .; abundance: many
CDR3aa: CASSSQGTQYF; CDR3nt: TGTGCCAGCAGCTCCCAGGGAACGCAGTATTTT; j_gene: TRBJ2-3; len: 11; v_gene: TRBV7-9; d_gene: .; abundance: .
CDR3aa: CASSRNGDSYNEQFF; CDR3nt: TGTGCCAGCAGTCGAAACGGGGATTCCTACAATGAGCAGTTCTTC; j_gene: TRBJ2-1; len: 15; v_gene: TRBV12-3/TRBV12-4; d_gene: .; abundance: few
CDR3aa: CATSDSLVSPLHF; CDR3nt: TGTGCCACCAGTGACTCGCTGGTTTCACCCCTCCACTTT; j_gene: TRBJ1-6; len: 13; v_gene: TRBV24-1; d_gene: .; abundance: .
CDR3aa: CASSTTGRNTEAFF; CDR3nt: TGTGCCAGCAGTACTACCGGCAGGAACACTGAAGCTTTCTTT; j_gene: TRBJ1-1; len: 14; v_gene: TRBV28; d_gene: .; abundance: many
CDR3aa: CASTPDRVNSPLHF; CDR3nt: TGTGCCAGCACCCCCGACAGGGTGAACTCACCCCTCCACTTT; j_gene: TRBJ1-6; len: 14; v_gene: TRBV6-5; d_gene: TRBD1; abundance: few
CDR3aa: CASSQEGRGDEQYF; CDR3nt: TGTGCCAGCAGCCAAGAGGGACGGGGCGACGAGCAGTACTTC; j_gene: TRBJ2-7; len: 14; v_gene: TRBV4-2; d_gene: .; abundance: many
CDR3aa: CASSPLPRDTQYF; CDR3nt: TGTGCCAGCTCACCGCTTCCCCGGGATACGCAGTATTTT; j_gene: TRBJ2-3; len: 13; v_gene: TRBV18; d_gene: .; abundance: many
CDR3aa: CASSQEDNGGETQYF; CDR3nt: TGCGCCAGCAGCCAAGAAGATAACGGGGGAGAGACCCAGTACTTC; j_gene: TRBJ2-5; len: 15; v_gene: TRBV4-3; d_gene: .; abundance: many
CDR3aa: CAGRRGRHTEAFF; CDR3nt: TGTGCCGGCCGCAGGGGTAGGCACACTGAAGCTTTCTTT; j_gene: TRBJ1-1; len: 13; v_gene: TRBV21-1; d_gene: .; abundance: many
CDR3aa: CASGLWQDSSDTQYF; CDR3nt: TGTGCTAGTGGTTTGTGGCAGGATTCTTCAGATACGCAGTATTTT; j_gene: TRBJ2-3; len: 15; v_gene: TRBV12-5; d_gene: .; abundance: many
CDR3aa: CASSPTGGRGTEAFF; CDR3nt: TGCGCCAGCAGCCCCACAGGGGGCCGGGGCACTGAAGCTTTCTTT; j_gene: TRBJ1-1; len: 15; v_gene: TRBV5-1; d_gene: TRBD1; abundance: few
CDR3aa: CASSFLDPGIENIQYF; CDR3nt: TGTGCCAGCAGTTTCCTTGACCCAGGGATCGAAAACATTCAGTACTTC; j_gene: TRBJ2-4; len: 16; v_gene: TRBV27; d_gene: .; abundance: few
CDR3aa: CASSPYQYSGNTIYF; CDR3nt: TGTGCCAGCAGCCCCTACCAGTACTCTGGAAACACCATATATTTT; j_gene: TRBJ1-3; len: 15; v_gene: TRBV3-1; d_gene: .; abundance: few
CDR3aa: CASSLDGSGNTIYF; CDR3nt: TGTGCCAGCAGTTTAGATGGTTCTGGAAACACCATATATTTT; j_gene: TRBJ1-3; len: 14; v_gene: TRBV12-3/TRBV12-4; d_gene: .; abundance: many
CDR3aa: CASSPSQPNEQFF; CDR3nt: TGTGCCAGCTCACCATCACAACCCAATGAGCAGTTCTTC; j_gene: TRBJ2-1; len: 13; v_gene: TRBV18; d_gene: .; abundance: many
CDR3aa: CASSFPAGYTF; CDR3nt: TGTGCCAGCAGCTTCCCTGCCGGCTACACCTTC; j_gene: TRBJ1-2; len: 11; v_gene: TRBV7-9; d_gene: .; abundance: many
CDR3aa: CASSEPSRPTPNTEAFF; CDR3nt: TGTGCCAGCAGTGAACCGTCCCGACCTACCCCGAACACTGAAGCTTTCTTT; j_gene: TRBJ1-1; len: 17; v_gene: TRBV6-1; d_gene: .; abundance: many